The clone carrying this T cell receptor (beta chain) appeared a single time. The final CDR3 position lacks the conserved phenylalanine or tryptophan, pointing to a likely read error. The DNA is omitted, as the CDR3 cannot be located on it reliably, and the CDR3 follows TCRdb's listing. CDR1 is SEHNR, CDR2 FQNEAQ, per germline (reference sequence). Termini included, the CDR3 measures 14 amino acids. From unsorted bulk tissue weighing roughly 19-34 mg, DNA and RNA were co-extracted. Researchers generated TCR beta cDNA from approximately 500 ng of total RNA, relying on a constant-region primer. Three nested multiplex PCR rounds, a slightly modified ARM-PCR method, built the TCR beta libraries. Forward primers for TRBV1-TRBV30 and a C-beta reverse primer served the first two PCR rounds, at approximately 10 cycles each. Using its own MiXCR run on the multiplex PCR reads, TCRdb lists one record per CDR3 protein. This sample has about 54,000 distinct CDR3 sequences, with 70% to 80% found just once.

This sample was taken from a study of tumor-infiltrating lymphocytes in primary liver carcinoma. The chain recombines TRBV7-9 with TRBJ1-2. The receptor comes from a man between 35 and 55 years old with primary liver carcinoma and hepatitis B virus infection. What was sequenced was liver tumor tissue from sampling region 2. The subset here: tumor region T2, inferior pole. CDR3 loop: CASSLETANYGYAL.